The 13 T cell receptor beta chains reported below all come from one sample, sequenced in a study of vaccination effects on CD4 cells after COVID-19. No antigen has been identified for these receptors. The method was immunoSEQ multiplex PCR; TCRdb's version includes in-frame clones alone and lacks a portion of them. This table holds under 45,000 clones, roughly 82% found once. The ViraFEST assay expanded antigen-specific CD4+ T cells with viral peptide pools before sequencing. After roughly 10 days in culture, the CD4+ T cells were isolated. The vaccine recipients had no prior SARS-CoV-2 infection, with negative nucleocapsid antibodies. Specimen: CD4+ T cells from PBMCs cultured with HCoV-NL63 spike peptides, collected before COVID-19 vaccination. The source of these receptors is a human donor who received a COVID-19 vaccine.

The V call is TRBV30, the J call TRBJ1-6; D might be TRBD1 (5 bases). Per the germline V gene, CDR1 is GTSNPN and CDR2 is SVGIG (reference sequence). Trimming removed 5 bases from V and 9 bases from J, with 14 bases in between. The CDR3 runs 13 residues. This CDR3 is CAWVRDGGSPLHF. The CDR3 nucleotides read TGTGCCTGGGTTAGGGACGGCGGTTCACCCCTCCACTTT.

CDR3: CASTYRITDTQYF. The CDR3 DNA reads TGTGCCAGCACCTATCGGATCACAGATACGCAGTATTTT. The genes are TRBV7-2 and TRBJ2-3; no reliable D call. The CDR3 extends over 13 amino acids. With 7 bases removed from V and 2 bases from J, the gap between germline ends came to 10 bases. CDR1 and CDR2 from the germline V gene are SGHTA and FQGNSA.

This sequence joins TRBV29-1 and TRBJ2-3; D call uncertain. V was clipped by 6 bases and J by 2 bases, with 9 bases between them. Per germline, CDR1 SQVTM and CDR2 ANQGSEA. The CDR3 runs to 12 residues. CDR3: CSVSPVTDTQYF. In DNA form, the CDR3 reads TGCAGCGTGTCTCCCGTCACAGATACGCAGTATTTT.

This chain uses TRBV15 with TRBJ2-7; D uncertain. Trimming cost V 0 bases and J 4 bases, with 13 bases left between them. The CDR3 runs to 15 residues. The germline CDR1 and CDR2 sequences are LNHNV and YYDKDF (reference sequence). CDR3 loop: CATSRDQGNLYEQYV. The CDR3 DNA sequence: TGTGCCACCAGCAGAGATCAAGGGAACCTATACGAGCAGTACGTC.

The V call is TRBV5-1, the J call TRBJ2-1; D may be TRBD1 (5 bases). From germline, CDR1 is SGHRS and CDR2 YFSETQ. Trimming removed 5 bases from V and 10 bases from J, with 25 bases in between. This CDR3 region has 16 residues. Here the CDR3 reads CASRAVGQGSSGEQFF. The CDR3 DNA reads TGCGCCAGCAGGGCAGTCGGCCAGGGTTCGTCAGGGGAGCAGTTCTTC.

The gene calls are TRBV11-2 and TRBJ2-7; D is possibly TRBD1 (7 bases). CDR3 length: 12 amino acids. V lost 6 bases, J lost 6 bases, and 12 bases lay in between. CDR1 and CDR2 from the germline V gene are SGHAT and FQNNGV. DNA for the CDR3: TGTGCCAGCAGAAGACAGGGAGGCGAGCAGTACGTC. Its protein product is CASRRQGGEQYV.

The chain is built from TRBV29-1 and TRBJ1-2, with TRBD1 matching 7 bases. The germline V gene has CDR1 SQVTM and CDR2 ANQGSEA. This CDR3 contains 13 residues. V shed 3 bases and J 7 bases; nucleotides not matched to a gene: 8. CDR3 sequence: CSVEDPGTVGYTF. CDR3 in DNA: TGCAGCGTTGAGGATCCCGGGACAGTTGGCTACACCTTC.

The chain is built from TRBV5-6 and TRBJ2-1, with 11 bases fitting TRBD1. Germline-derived CDR1 and CDR2 are SGHDT and YYEEEE. The CDR3 spans 16 residues. The V gene end was trimmed by 1 base and the J gene end by 7 bases; junction bases not matched to a gene: 7. The CDR3 is CASSLIGDRGSNEQFF. DNA for the CDR3: TGTGCCAGCAGCTTGATAGGGGACAGGGGGTCAAATGAGCAGTTCTTC.

The CDR3 sequence is CASYEQYV. The CDR3 DNA reads TGTGCCAGCTACGAGCAGTACGTC. The chain links TRBV9 to TRBJ2-7; D gene uncertain. CDR3 size: 8 residues. V was shortened by 7 bases and J by 4 bases, with 0 bases between the two germline ends. Looked up from germline, CDR1 is SGDLS and CDR2 is YYNGEE.

This clone turned up a few times. V and J are TRBV5-1 and TRBJ1-2; 12 bases map to TRBD1. Germline CDR1 and CDR2: SGHRS and YFSETQ. This CDR3 spans 15 amino acids. The V segment lost 3 bases and the J segment 4 bases; nucleotides outside the gene matches: 4. The chain's CDR3 is CASSSGTGGPYGYTF. DNA of the CDR3: TGCGCCAGCAGCTCCGGGACAGGGGGCCCCTATGGCTACACCTTC.

The chain carries TRBV19 and TRBJ1-2, with D unclear. Trimming stripped 2 bases from V and 8 bases from J, with 12 bases between. In germline, CDR1 is LNHDA, CDR2 SQIVND (reference sequence). CDR3 length: 13 amino acids. The CDR3 is CASSIRQPEGYTF. The CDR3 DNA reads as TGTGCCAGTAGTATAAGGCAACCGGAAGGCTACACCTTC. The entire variable domain, with the rest obtained from reference TRBV19 and TRBJ1-2, is as follows: DGGITQSPKYLFRKEGQNVTLSCEQNLNHDAMYWYRQDPGQGLRLIYYSQIVNDFQKGDIAEGYSVSREKKESFPLTVTSAQKNPTAFYLCASSIRQPEGYTFGSGTRLTVV.

V usage is TRBV28 and J usage is TRBJ1-6; TRBD1 might be the D (6 bases). The V gene's germline CDR1 is MDHEN and CDR2 SYDVKM. The CDR3 is 18 amino acids. The V gene lost 6 bases and the J gene lost 0 bases, with 18 bases spanning the gap. The CDR3 region has the DNA TGTGCCAGCAGACCGATTGCCGGGACAAGCTCCTATAATTCACCCCTCCACTTT. Residues: CASRPIAGTSSYNSPLHF.

This clone is a singleton in its sample. The chain uses TRBV7-2 and TRBJ2-5, with D perhaps matching TRBD1 or TRBD2 (5 bases each). The CDR3 runs to 14 residues. The germline CDR1 and CDR2 sequences are SGHTA and FQGNSA. The V end was cut by 3 bases, the J end by 5 bases, with 13 bases between. The CDR3 reads CASSLGPVSETQYF. In DNA, the CDR3 is TGTGCCAGCAGCTTGGGACCGGTTAGTGAGACCCAGTACTTC.